This T cell receptor (beta chain) was captured in a study of cytotoxic CD8 clonotypes in ibrutinib-treated CLL. Study context: In all, around 10 patients were relapsed/refractory, under 16 were treatment-naive and 17 to 18 were IGHV unmutated. Study outcomes and limitations: The study sampled sustained-remission and progressing patients at different times. Clonality at baseline surpassed age-matched healthy donors and tracked circulating CD8+ T-cell counts.

The CDR3 contains 16 residues. The V gene end was trimmed by 0 bases and the J gene end by 2 bases; junction bases not matched to a gene: 1. Germline V gene sequence: CDR1 KGHSH, CDR2 LQKENI. To note about this clone: Its antigen is unidentified.

With sequencing, the targeted depth ranged from 1 in 200,000 to 1 in 1 million T cells. The table came from immunoSEQ multiplex PCR; TCRdb's copy has only in-frame clones and leaves some out. The sample yields around 310,000 clones, around four fifths seen once. The chain combines TRBV18 with TRBJ2-2, with 9 bases matching TRBD2. The source was PBMCs, collected before ibrutinib treatment. The source of this sequence is a human donor with chronic lymphocytic leukemia. The CDR3 loop reads CASSPPTSGNTGELFF. In DNA, the CDR3 is TGTGCCAGCTCACCACCGACTAGCGGTAACACCGGGGAGCTGTTTTTT. Variable domain in full (rest from reference TRBV18 and TRBJ2-2): NAGVMQNPRHLVRRRGQEARLRCSPMKGHSHVYWYRQLPEEGLKFMVYLQKENIIDESGMPKERFSAEFPKEGPSILRIQQVVRGDSAAYFCASSPPTSGNTGELFFGEGSRLTVL.